A selection of T cell receptor beta chains follows, all from one sample in a study of shared clonotypes between healthy human individuals. Assay used: immunoSEQ multiplex PCR; TCRdb lists only in-frame clones, some missing. This sample has hundreds of thousands of clones; about 95% occur once, and the top ten carry less than 0.12%. The sequencing input was naive CD8+ T cells sorted from blood. These receptor sequences come from a woman in her 30s in good health. Each CDR3 is given with its conserved first and last residue. A D gene is named only where the DNA matches it firmly. Clone size, where shown, is once, few, many, or a class for clones that have expanded.

TRBD1	NA	TRBV10-3	TRBJ2-7	TGTGCCATTTCGCCCGGGGACAGCCCTCACTATGGGCAGTACTTC	CAISPGDSPHYGQYF
NA	NA	TRBV2	TRBJ1-1	TGTGGAAAGACGGGAGGGGAGAACACTGAAGCTTTCTTT	CGKTGGENTEAFF
TRBD1	NA	TRBV18	TRBJ2-7	TGTGCCAGCTCACCACCCGGGACAGGACACTACGAGCAGTACTTC	CASSPPGTGHYEQYF
TRBD2	once	TRBV15	TRBJ2-5	TGTGCCACCAGCAGAGATGGCCGGGGGGTCCAAGAGACCCAGTACTTC	CATSRDGRGVQETQYF
NA	NA	TRBV6-1	TRBJ2-7	TGTGCCAGCAGTCACCTGACTCTAGGGCGCTACGAGCAGTACTTC	CASSHLTLGRYEQYF
NA	NA	TRBV9	TRBJ2-2	TGTGCCAGCAGCTCCCACACCGGGGAGCTGTTTTTT	CASSSHTGELFF
NA	NA	TRBV28	TRBJ1-5	TGTGCCAGCAGCCCCCGATTGGGGCATCAGCCCCAGCATTTT	CASSPRLGHQPQHF
NA	NA	TRBV19	TRBJ1-5	TGTGCCAGTAGACCTAGGGCCAGGGGCGGCAATCAGCCCCAGCATTTT	CASRPRARGGNQPQHF
NA	NA	TRBV28	TRBJ2-6	TGTGCCAGCAGAAAAACAGGGTCTGGGGCCAACGTCCTGACTTTC	CASRKTGSGANVLTF
NA	NA	TRBV13	TRBJ1-2	TGTGCCAGCAGCTCATGGGGTGTCGGAGGCTACACCTTC	CASSSWGVGGYTF
NA	NA	TRBV4-2	TRBJ1-1	TGTGCCAGCAGCCAAGATGCAACTCGTGAAGCTTTCTTT	CASSQDATREAFF
TRBD1	NA	TRBV5-6	TRBJ2-7	TGTGCCAGCAGCACCGGACAGGGGGCTTATTACGAGCAGTACTTC	CASSTGQGAYYEQYF
NA	NA	TRBV29-1	TRBJ1-2	TGCAGCGTTGTTAACAGTTTTGGCTACACCTTC	CSVVNSFGYTF
TRBD2	NA	TRBV9	TRBJ2-1	TGTGCCTCGGCCGGGACTAGCGGGGGAGAGGGCTACAATGAGCAGTTCTTC	CASAGTSGGEGYNEQFF
TRBD1	once	TRBV7-2	TRBJ2-7	TGTGCCAGCAGGTCGACAGGGGGACCCTACGAGCAGTACTTC	CASRSTGGPYEQYF
NA	NA	TRBV9	TRBJ1-5	TGTGCCAGCAGCAGAGGATGGGGTTTTCAGCCCCAGCATTTT	CASSRGWGFQPQHF
NA	once	TRBV7-8	TRBJ2-7	TGTGCCAGCAGCTTATTTCCAGTTCAATTCATGAGCTCCTACGAGCAGTACTTC	CASSLFPVQFMSSYEQYF
TRBD2	NA	TRBV2	TRBJ2-1	TGTGCCAGCAGCCGGACTAGCGGACACAATGAGCAGTTCTTC	CASSRTSGHNEQFF
NA	NA	TRBV7-6	TRBJ2-7	TGTGCCAGCAGCTTAGAGGTAACCTACGAGCAGTACTTC	CASSLEVTYEQYF
NA	NA	TRBV18	TRBJ2-3	TGTGCCAGCTCCCTGGCAGGGGACACAGATACGCAGTATTTT	CASSLAGDTDTQYF
NA	NA	TRBV2	TRBJ1-3	TGTGCCAGCAGTGAAGTCCCAGGCGACTCTGGAAACACCATATATTTT	CASSEVPGDSGNTIYF
NA	NA	TRBV7-9	TRBJ1-2	TGTGCCAGCAGCTCCAATACGGAACCCCCTGGCTATGGCTACACCTTC	CASSSNTEPPGYGYTF
NA	NA	TRBV28	TRBJ1-1	TGTGCCAGCAGTTATGAGGTCATGAACACTGAAGCTTTCTTT	CASSYEVMNTEAFF
NA	NA	TRBV5-6	TRBJ1-1	TGTGCCAGCAGCTTGTGGTCTGACCCCAAGGAGAACACTGAAGCTTTCTTT	CASSLWSDPKENTEAFF
NA	NA	TRBV28	TRBJ1-1	TGTGCCAGCAGACGACAACTCTCTGGAACTGAAGCTTTCTTT	CASRRQLSGTEAFF
TRBD1	NA	TRBV4-2	TRBJ2-2	TGTGCCAGCAGCCTCGAAGGGGGACAGAGTTACACCGGGGAGCTGTTTTTT	CASSLEGGQSYTGELFF
TRBD2	NA	TRBV28	TRBJ2-7	TGTGCCAGCAGTTCTGGGACTAGCGGATCCTACGAGCAGTACTTC	CASSSGTSGSYEQYF
NA	NA	TRBV29-1	TRBJ2-7	TGCAGCGTTGAATCCCCGTCCGGGTACGAGCAGTACTTC	CSVESPSGYEQYF
TRBD1	NA	TRBV7-9	TRBJ2-3	TGTGCCAGCAGCCCCGGGCAGGGGGGCACAGATACGCAGTATTTT	CASSPGQGGTDTQYF
NA	NA	TRBV10-2	TRBJ2-7	TGCGCCAGCAGGGAGGGGGCCCGCTCCTACGAGCAGTACTTC	CASREGARSYEQYF
TRBD1	NA	TRBV30	TRBJ1-5	TGTGCCTGGAGTGTAGGGACAGCTAGCAATCAGCCCCAGCATTTT	CAWSVGTASNQPQHF
NA	NA	TRBV7-2	TRBJ2-7	TGTGCCAGCAGCTTAGGCTACAACGGGGAGCAGTACTTC	CASSLGYNGEQYF
NA	once	TRBV14	TRBJ1-1	TGTGCCAGCAGCCAGCTCGGGGGGAATACTGAAGCTTTCTTT	CASSQLGGNTEAFF